The 23 T cell receptor beta chains below all came from one sample that was sequenced in a study of OX40 agonist ivuxolimab in advanced cancers. The data were produced by immunoSEQ multiplex PCR, yet TCRdb's version contains in-frame clones alone and is incomplete. The sample includes nearly 65,000 clones, 91% of them seen just once. Sample: CD4+ or CD8+ T cells sorted from blood, taken in a trial of the OX40 agonist ivuxolimab. All receptors come from an adult with an advanced solid tumor such as melanoma, head and neck, liver or kidney cancer.

The chain carries TRBV30 and TRBJ2-7; D is ambiguous. The CDR3 covers 12 residues. Deletions cut 1 base from V and 0 bases from J, with 4 bases between. The germline CDR1 and CDR2 sequences are GTSNPN and SVGIG (reference sequence). This CDR3 is CAWSDGSYEQYF. CDR3 DNA sequence: TGTGCCTGGAGTGACGGCTCCTACGAGCAGTACTTC.

The chain carries TRBV27 and TRBJ2-2, with D perhaps TRBD2 (6 bases). This CDR3 has 14 residues. The V gene's germline CDR1 is MNHEY and CDR2 SMNVEV (reference sequence). The ends were cut back, 5 bases at V and 6 bases at J, with 13 bases in the middle. DNA for the CDR3: TGTGCCAGCAGTCTCCTCCGCGGGGCCGGGGAGCTGTTTTTT. Amino acids: CASSLLRGAGELFF.

This clone showed up just once. The rearrangement joins TRBV4-1 to TRBJ2-7; possibly TRBD1 or TRBD2 for D (5 bases each). With 4 bases removed from V and 9 bases from J, the gap between germline ends came to 16 bases. CDR1 is MGHRA and CDR2 is YSYEKL in the germline V gene. This CDR3 has 13 amino acids. The CDR3, as DNA: TGCGCCAGCAGCCCTGCGTCCGGGGCTGTGCAGTACGTC. Translated: CASSPASGAVQYV.

This clone was found many times. The chain has TRBV19 and TRBJ1-2; D possibly corresponds to TRBD1 (6 bases). Per the germline V gene, CDR1 is LNHDA and CDR2 is SQIVND (reference sequence). The CDR3 is 15 residues long. The V end lost 4 bases, the J end lost 0 bases, and 12 bases lay between the germline ends. The CDR3 bases are TGTGCCAGTAGTACCTATACAGGGACTAACTATGGCTACACCTTC. Protein: CASSTYTGTNYGYTF.

This rearrangement joins TRBV6-4 to TRBJ2-7, with a weak D call TRBD1 (5 bases). The CDR3 is 15 residues long. Germline values: CDR1 MRHNA, CDR2 SNTAGT. The ends were cut back, 0 bases at V and 4 bases at J, with 13 bases in the middle. This CDR3 is CASSDSQGRMYEQYV. CDR3 coding DNA: TGTGCCAGCAGTGACTCCCAGGGTAGAATGTACGAGCAGTACGTC.

V is TRBV28 and J is TRBJ1-2; D remains ambiguous. The V end lost 1 base, the J end lost 4 bases, and 10 bases lay between the germline ends. Germline lookup yields CDR1 MDHEN and CDR2 SYDVKM. The CDR3 is made up of 14 amino acids. CDR3 sequence reads: CASSLSEESYGYTF. CDR3 nucleotides: TGTGCCAGCAGTTTATCTGAGGAGAGCTATGGCTACACCTTC.

V gene TRBV7-2 combines with J gene TRBJ2-7; D is undetermined. Germline CDR1 and CDR2: SGHTA and FQGNSA. Trimming stripped 1 base from V and 6 bases from J, with 13 bases between. The CDR3 is 14 amino acids. CDR3 bases: TGTGCCAGCAGCTTAGACTATTCACCACTCGAGCAGTACTTC. Translation gives CASSLDYSPLEQYF. Based on the CDR3 plus reference TRBV7-2 and TRBJ2-7, the full variable domain is GAGVSQSPSNKVTEKGKDVELRCDPISGHTALYWYRQSLGQGLEFLIYFQGNSAPDKSGLPSDRFSAERTGGSVSTLTIQRTQQEDSAVYLCASSLDYSPLEQYFGPGTRLTVT.

The chain uses TRBV11-2 and TRBJ1-5; D is possibly TRBD1 (5 bases). V lost 0 bases and J lost 7, with 13 bases in between. CDR3 length: 15 residues. The germline CDR1 and CDR2 sequences are SGHAT and FQNNGV. The CDR3 region has the DNA TGTGCCAGCAGCTTAGAGGTTGGGGGAGGCCAGCCCCAGCATTTT. Protein: CASSLEVGGGQPQHF. Full variable domain (outside the CDR3, taken from reference TRBV11-2 and TRBJ1-5): EAGVAQSPRYKIIEKRQSVAFWCNPISGHATLYWYQQILGQGPKLLIQFQNNGVVDDSQLPKDRFSAERLKGVDSTLKIQPAKLEDSAVYLCASSLEVGGGQPQHFGDGTRLSIL.

This chain uses TRBV27 with TRBJ2-1, with 9 bases lining up with TRBD2. The CDR3 has 14 amino acids. V lost 7 bases, J lost 3 bases, and 4 bases stayed unmatched. Germline lookup yields CDR1 MNHEY and CDR2 SMNVEV (reference sequence). In nucleotides, the CDR3 is TGTGCCAGCACTCTTAGCGGGAGCTACAATGAGCAGTTCTTC. It yields the protein CASTLSGSYNEQFF.

V is TRBV7-9 and J is TRBJ2-1; D remains ambiguous. V lost 5 bases and J 7 bases, leaving 9 bases between the germline ends. The length of the CDR3 is 12 residues. CDR1 SEHNR and CDR2 FQNEAQ come from the germline V gene (reference sequence). The CDR3 here is CASSHLGNEQFF. The DNA for the CDR3 is TGTGCCAGCAGCCATCTGGGGAATGAGCAGTTCTTC. The full variable domain, in which reference TRBV7-9 and TRBJ2-1 provide the parts outside the CDR3, is DTGVSQNPRHKITKRGQNVTFRCDPISEHNRLYWYRQTLGQGPEFLTYFQNEAQLEKSRLLSDRFSAERPKGSFSTLEIQRTEQGDSAMYLCASSHLGNEQFFGPGTRLTVL.

V usage is TRBV7-6 and J usage is TRBJ2-7; D possibly uses TRBD1 or TRBD2 (6 bases each). The CDR3 sequence is 14 residues long. CDR1 and CDR2 (germline): SGHVS, FNYEAQ. With 5 bases removed from V and 1 base from J, the gap between germline ends came to 12 bases. The CDR3 is CASSHEGGSYEQYF. The CDR3 nucleotides are TGTGCCAGCAGCCACGAGGGGGGTTCCTACGAGCAGTACTTC.

V usage is TRBV4-3 and J usage is TRBJ2-2; 8 bases match TRBD2. The germline CDR1 and CDR2 sequences are LGHNA and YSLEER. This CDR3 region has 18 residues. After removal of 0 bases from V and 3 bases from J, the junction contained 9 bases not matched to a gene. The chain's CDR3 is CASSQDPGLESDTGELFF. CDR3 coding DNA: TGCGCCAGCAGCCAAGATCCGGGACTAGAATCGGACACCGGGGAGCTGTTTTTT.

CDR3 bases: TGTGCCAGCATCGGAGGACAGGGTACTGAAGCTTTCTTT. Amino acids: CASIGGQGTEAFF. The V and J genes are TRBV7-6 and TRBJ1-1; TRBD1 agrees at 8 bases. V lost 7 bases, J lost 5 bases, and 6 bases stayed unmatched. The CDR3 extends over 13 amino acids. Germline V lookup: CDR1 SGHVS, CDR2 FNYEAQ. The whole variable domain, remainder taken from reference TRBV7-6 and TRBJ1-1, is GAGVSQSPRYKVTKRGQDVALRCDPISGHVSLYWYRQALGQGPEFLTYFNYEAQQDKSGLPNDRFSAERPEGSISTLTIQRTEQRDSAMYRCASIGGQGTEAFFGQGTRLTVV.

The chain is built from TRBV4-1 and TRBJ2-7; 9 bases agree with TRBD2. V lost 4 bases, J lost 2 bases, and 6 bases stayed unmatched. Germline V lookup: CDR1 MGHRA, CDR2 YSYEKL. This CDR3 is 15 amino acids long. The CDR3 sequence: CASSLIAGGPYEQYV. CDR3 coding DNA: TGCGCCAGCAGCCTAATCGCGGGGGGGCCCTACGAGCAGTACGTC.

This sequence joins TRBV27 and TRBJ1-1; no clear D. The CDR3 spans 14 residues. V lost 3 bases, J lost 0 bases, and 8 bases lay in between. The germline V gene has CDR1 MNHEY and CDR2 SMNVEV (reference sequence). DNA of the CDR3: TGTGCCAGCAGTTTTACACAAATGAACACTGAAGCTTTCTTT. It encodes CASSFTQMNTEAFF.

The V gene is TRBV5-1, the J gene TRBJ1-2, with D perhaps matching TRBD1 (5 bases). The CDR3 sequence is 14 residues long. Per the germline V gene, CDR1 is SGHRS and CDR2 is YFSETQ. Trimming cost V 0 bases and J 3 bases, with 9 bases left between them. DNA of the CDR3: TGCGCCAGCAGCTTGGGCAGGGATGACTATGGCTACACCTTC. Translated: CASSLGRDDYGYTF. The full variable domain, completed using reference TRBV5-1 and TRBJ1-2, is KAGVTQTPRYLIKTRGQQVTLSCSPISGHRSVSWYQQTPGQGLQFLFEYFSETQRNKGNFPGRFSGRQFSNSRSEMNVSTLELGDSALYLCASSLGRDDYGYTFGSGTRLTVV.

The chain uses TRBV4-3 and TRBJ1-1; perhaps TRBD1 as D (6 bases). Germline V gives CDR1 LGHNA, CDR2 YSLEER. V shed 0 bases and J shed 0 bases, with 8 bases lying between them. The CDR3 length is 15 residues. CDR3 loop: CASSQEYRVNTEAFF. DNA for the CDR3: TGCGCCAGCAGCCAAGAGTACAGGGTGAACACTGAAGCTTTCTTT.

The V gene is TRBV27, the J gene TRBJ2-7; TRBD1 aligns across 8 bases. The junction had 11 bases not matched to a gene; V was cut back by 6 bases and J by 7 bases. The germline V gene encodes CDR1 MNHEY and CDR2 SMNVEV (reference sequence). The CDR3 covers 14 residues. This chain's CDR3 is CASRTGTGPEEQYF. The DNA of the CDR3 is TGTGCCAGCAGGACCGGGACAGGACCTGAGGAGCAGTACTTC.

V usage is TRBV11-2 and J usage is TRBJ1-1; TRBD1 aligns across 7 bases. CDR3 size: 16 residues. The junction had 6 bases not matched to a gene; V was cut back by 0 bases and J by 2 bases. Germline-derived CDR1 and CDR2 are SGHAT and FQNNGV. Here the CDR3 reads CASSLEAGQFNTEAFF. The CDR3 nucleotides are TGTGCCAGCAGCTTAGAAGCGGGACAGTTTAACACTGAAGCTTTCTTT.

The chain joins TRBV7-9 to TRBJ2-7; D remains ambiguous. The CDR3 is made up of 13 amino acids. The V gene's germline CDR1 is SEHNR and CDR2 FQNEAQ (reference sequence). V lost 4 bases and J 9 bases, leaving 16 bases between the germline ends. CDR3 coding DNA: TGTGCCAGCAGCTCCCGAGACGCGCCGAGGCAGTACTTC. Its translation: CASSSRDAPRQYF.

The chain recombines TRBV4-1 with TRBJ2-1, with D possibly called TRBD1 or TRBD2 (5 bases each). This CDR3 has 15 amino acids. Germline CDR1 reads MGHRA; CDR2 reads YSYEKL. The V gene lost 4 bases and the J gene lost 8 bases, with 18 bases spanning the gap. Written as DNA, the CDR3 is TGCGCCAGCAGCCCAGGGACGAGGGTTGGTGATGAGCAGTTCTTC. Protein sequence: CASSPGTRVGDEQFF.

The V gene is TRBV27, the J gene TRBJ2-7, with 14 bases that match TRBD2. Germline V CDR1 and CDR2: MNHEY, SMNVEV (reference sequence). Trimming cost V 0 bases and J 3 bases; bases outside gene matches: 4. The CDR3 loop spans 17 amino acids. The CDR3 here is CASSLSGLAGGYYEQYV. DNA for the CDR3: TGTGCCAGCAGTTTATCTGGACTAGCGGGGGGTTACTACGAGCAGTACGTC.

The chain employs TRBV28 and TRBJ2-5; D remains unclear. CDR1 and CDR2 (germline): MDHEN, SYDVKM. The CDR3 has 14 amino acids. V was shortened by 6 bases and J by 0 bases, with 11 bases between the two germline ends. CDR3 nucleotides: TGTGCCAGCAGCCCGTTGAGGTACCAAGAGACCCAGTACTTC. This gives the protein CASSPLRYQETQYF.